Here is one T cell receptor (beta chain) with its context. As yet, its antigen is unknown. The data belong to a study of shared clonotypes between healthy human individuals. Measured with immunoSEQ multiplex PCR; TCRdb has only the in-frame clones, and not every one. This repertoire shows some 1.5 million clones, around 97% found once; its top ten account for roughly 1.1%. Notes on the study in general: Tissues were not sampled, only blood, and their repertoires likely differ. Four donors held about 5% of naive CD4 clonotypes in common.

Germline lookup yields CDR1 SGHAT and CDR2 FQNNGV. Trimming removed 0 bases from V and 4 bases from J, with 15 bases in between. The CDR3 runs to 16 residues. The chain uses TRBV11-2 and TRBJ1-1; the D gene is possibly TRBD1 (5 bases). The sequence was obtained from a young man in good health. The material sequenced was naive CD4+ T cells sorted from blood. Subset meaning: CD45RA+ positively selected. CDR3 bases: TGTGCCAGCAGCTTAGATCGGGGCAGATCCGGCACTGAAGCTTTCTTT. Translated, it gives CASSLDRGRSGTEAFF.